What follows are 4 T cell receptor beta chains derived from one specimen sequenced in a study of T cell changes during pregnancy in multiple sclerosis. TCRdb keeps only in-frame clones here, not all; method: immunoSEQ multiplex PCR. The table lists tens of thousands of clones, about nine tenths of them singletons. Sample: CD8+ T cells from peripheral blood mononuclear cells, taken in the first trimester of pregnancy. These receptors all come from a female donor with multiple sclerosis, enrolled in a pregnancy study.

The chain links TRBV29-1 to TRBJ2-7; 14 nucleotides match TRBD2. V lost 5 bases and J lost 6; bases outside the gene matches: 3. CDR1 is SQVTM and CDR2 is ANQGSEA in the germline V gene. This CDR3 spans 13 amino acids. The CDR3 sequence: CSVTGLAGVEQYF. The CDR3 DNA follows: TGCAGCGTTACGGGACTAGCGGGAGTCGAGCAGTACTTC.

DNA of the CDR3: TGTGCCAGCAGCCCTGACGGGAGGGTTGGGGAGACCCAGTACTTC. Translating it yields CASSPDGRVGETQYF. V and J are TRBV7-8 and TRBJ2-5; 8 bases match TRBD2. This CDR3 region has 15 residues. Per germline, CDR1 SGHVS and CDR2 FQNEAQ. V was pared by 5 bases and J by 5 bases, with 10 bases of the junction left unmatched.

The chain links TRBV25-1 to TRBJ1-2, with D perhaps matching TRBD1 (5 bases). Looked up from germline, CDR1 is MGHDK and CDR2 is SYGVNS. The CDR3 extends over 11 amino acids. Trimming cost V 9 bases and J 2 bases, with 7 bases left between them. DNA of the CDR3: TGTGCCAGACAGGCCAACTATGGCTACACCTTC. The encoded protein is CARQANYGYTF.

The V and J genes are TRBV19 and TRBJ1-5, with 7 bases identical to TRBD1. V was pared by 6 bases and J by 0 bases, with 5 bases of the junction left unmatched. This CDR3 spans 15 amino acids. From germline, CDR1 is LNHDA and CDR2 SQIVND (reference sequence). The CDR3 DNA sequence: TGTGCCAGTAGCTCGGACAGGTATAGCAATCAGCCCCAGCATTTT. Translation: CASSSDRYSNQPQHF.